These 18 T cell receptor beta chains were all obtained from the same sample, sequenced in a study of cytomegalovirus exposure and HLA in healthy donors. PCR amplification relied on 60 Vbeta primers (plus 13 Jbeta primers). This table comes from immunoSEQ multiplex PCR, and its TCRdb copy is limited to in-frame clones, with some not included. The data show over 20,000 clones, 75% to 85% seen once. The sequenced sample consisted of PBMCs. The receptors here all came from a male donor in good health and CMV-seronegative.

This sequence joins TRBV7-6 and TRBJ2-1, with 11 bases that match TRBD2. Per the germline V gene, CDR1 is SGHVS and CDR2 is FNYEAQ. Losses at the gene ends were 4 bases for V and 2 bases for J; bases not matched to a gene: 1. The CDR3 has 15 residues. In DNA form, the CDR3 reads TGTGCCAGCAGCTCACTAGCGGGGGCCTACAATGAGCAGTTCTTC. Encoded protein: CASSSLAGAYNEQFF.

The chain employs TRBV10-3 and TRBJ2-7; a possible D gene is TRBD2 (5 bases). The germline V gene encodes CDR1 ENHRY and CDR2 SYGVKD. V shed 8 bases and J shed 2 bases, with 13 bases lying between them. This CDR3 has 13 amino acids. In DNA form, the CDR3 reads TGTGCCATCTCCGAGGACTCTCCCTACGAGCAGTACTTC. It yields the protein CAISEDSPYEQYF.

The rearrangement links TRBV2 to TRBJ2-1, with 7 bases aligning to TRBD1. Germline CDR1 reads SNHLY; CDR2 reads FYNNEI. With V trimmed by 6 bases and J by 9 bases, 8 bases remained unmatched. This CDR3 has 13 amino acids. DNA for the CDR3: TGTGCCAGCAGGGATACAGGGGAAGGTGAGCAGTTCTTC. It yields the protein CASRDTGEGEQFF.

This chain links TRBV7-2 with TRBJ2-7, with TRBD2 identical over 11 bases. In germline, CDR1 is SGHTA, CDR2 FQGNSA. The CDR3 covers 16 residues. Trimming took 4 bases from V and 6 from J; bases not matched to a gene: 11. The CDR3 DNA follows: TGTGCCAGCAGCTGGTATAGCGGGAGGGCCATCGGCGAGCAGTACTTC. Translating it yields CASSWYSGRAIGEQYF.

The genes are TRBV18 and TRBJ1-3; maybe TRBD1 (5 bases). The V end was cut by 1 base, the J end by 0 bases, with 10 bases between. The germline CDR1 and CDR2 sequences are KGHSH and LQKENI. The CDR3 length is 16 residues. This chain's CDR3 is CASSPQGSSSGNTIYF. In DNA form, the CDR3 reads TGTGCCAGCTCACCACAGGGGTCTAGCTCTGGAAACACCATATATTTT.

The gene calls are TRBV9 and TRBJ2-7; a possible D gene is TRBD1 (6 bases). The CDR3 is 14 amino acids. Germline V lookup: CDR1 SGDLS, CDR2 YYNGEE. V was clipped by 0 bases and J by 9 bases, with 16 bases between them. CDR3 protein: CASSVGGPYTRQYF. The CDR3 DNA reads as TGTGCCAGCAGCGTAGGGGGGCCCTATACGAGGCAGTACTTC.

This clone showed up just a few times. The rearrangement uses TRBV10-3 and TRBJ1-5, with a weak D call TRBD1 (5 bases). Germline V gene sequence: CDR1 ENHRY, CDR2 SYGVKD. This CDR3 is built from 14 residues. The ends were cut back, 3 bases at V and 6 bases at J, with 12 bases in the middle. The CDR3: CAISDMGGVQPQHF. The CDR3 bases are TGTGCCATCAGTGACATGGGGGGGGTTCAGCCCCAGCATTTT.

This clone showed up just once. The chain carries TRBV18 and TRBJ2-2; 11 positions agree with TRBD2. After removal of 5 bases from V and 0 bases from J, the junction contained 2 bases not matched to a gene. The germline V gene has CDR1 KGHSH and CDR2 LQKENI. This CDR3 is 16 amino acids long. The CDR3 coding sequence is TGTGCCAGCTCAGTGACTAGCGGGACGAACACCGGGGAGCTGTTTTTT. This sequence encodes CASSVTSGTNTGELFF.

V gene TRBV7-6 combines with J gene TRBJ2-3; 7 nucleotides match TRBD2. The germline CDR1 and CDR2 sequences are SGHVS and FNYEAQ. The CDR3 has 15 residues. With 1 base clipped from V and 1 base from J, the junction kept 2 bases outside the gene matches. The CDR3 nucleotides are TGTGCCAGCAGCTTAGATGGGGGGGGCACAGATACGCAGTATTTT. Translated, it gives CASSLDGGGTDTQYF.

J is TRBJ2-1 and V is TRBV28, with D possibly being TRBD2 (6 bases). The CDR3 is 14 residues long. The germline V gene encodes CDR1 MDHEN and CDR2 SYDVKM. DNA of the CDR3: TGTGCGATTTCCCCCCGGGACTTAAACAATGAGCAGTTCTTC. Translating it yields CAISPRDLNNEQFF.

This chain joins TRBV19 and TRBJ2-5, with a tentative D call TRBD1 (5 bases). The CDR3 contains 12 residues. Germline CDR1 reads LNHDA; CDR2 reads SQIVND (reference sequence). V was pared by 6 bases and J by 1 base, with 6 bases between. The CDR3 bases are TGTGCCAGTAGGCAGGGCCAAGAGACCCAGTACTTC. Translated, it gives CASRQGQETQYF.

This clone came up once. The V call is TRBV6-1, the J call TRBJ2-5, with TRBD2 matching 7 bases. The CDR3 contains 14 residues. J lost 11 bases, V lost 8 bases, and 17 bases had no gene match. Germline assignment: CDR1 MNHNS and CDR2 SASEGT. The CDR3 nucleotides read TGTGCCAGCCGGGATGGGGCGGGAGTCCAGGAGCAGTACTTC. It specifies CASRDGAGVQEQYF.

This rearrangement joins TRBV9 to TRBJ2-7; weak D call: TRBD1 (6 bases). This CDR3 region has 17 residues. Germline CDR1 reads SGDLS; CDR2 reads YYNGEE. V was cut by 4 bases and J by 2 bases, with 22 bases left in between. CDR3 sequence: CASSPYSTGLLPYEQYF. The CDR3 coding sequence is TGTGCCAGCAGCCCATATTCGACAGGACTCCTCCCCTACGAGCAGTACTTC.

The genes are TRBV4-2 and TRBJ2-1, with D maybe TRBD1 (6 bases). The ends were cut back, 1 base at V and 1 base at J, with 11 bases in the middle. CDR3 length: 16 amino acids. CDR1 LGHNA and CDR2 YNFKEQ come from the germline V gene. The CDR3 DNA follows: TGTGCCAGCAGCCAAGTTCTCCAGGGGTCCTACAATGAGCAGTTCTTC. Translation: CASSQVLQGSYNEQFF.

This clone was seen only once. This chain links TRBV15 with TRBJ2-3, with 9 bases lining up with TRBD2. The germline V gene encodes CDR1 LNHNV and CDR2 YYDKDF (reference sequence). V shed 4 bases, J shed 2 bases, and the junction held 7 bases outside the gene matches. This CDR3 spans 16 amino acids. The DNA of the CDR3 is TGTGCCACCAGCAAGGGGGCGGGGGGGTTCACAGATACGCAGTATTTT. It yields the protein CATSKGAGGFTDTQYF.

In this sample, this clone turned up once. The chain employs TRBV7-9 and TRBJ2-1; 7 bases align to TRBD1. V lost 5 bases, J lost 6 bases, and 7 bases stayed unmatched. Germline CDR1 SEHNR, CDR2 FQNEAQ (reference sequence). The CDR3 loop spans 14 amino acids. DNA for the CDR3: TGTGCCAGCAGCATCGACAGGGATAGCAATGAGCAGTTCTTC. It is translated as CASSIDRDSNEQFF.

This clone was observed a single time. Here the CDR3 DNA reads TGCGCCAGCAGCCTCGGGACAGGGGGCATAGGGAAGCAGTACTTC. As protein: CASSLGTGGIGKQYF. J is TRBJ2-7 and V is TRBV5-1, with 12 nucleotides matching TRBD1. This CDR3 contains 15 residues. Germline loops: CDR1 SGHRS, CDR2 YFSETQ. Trimming at V came to 4 bases and at J to 8 bases, leaving 10 bases not matched to a gene.

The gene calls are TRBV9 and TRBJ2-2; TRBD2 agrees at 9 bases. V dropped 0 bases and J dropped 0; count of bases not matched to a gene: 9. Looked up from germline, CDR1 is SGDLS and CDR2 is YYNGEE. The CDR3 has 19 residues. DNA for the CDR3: TGTGCCAGCAGCGTAGCTTTATCGGCTAGCGGGACGAACACCGGGGAGCTGTTTTTT. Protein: CASSVALSASGTNTGELFF.